These 8 T cell receptor beta chains came from one sample sequenced in a study of blood T cell repertoires in COVID-19. Measured with immunoSEQ multiplex PCR; TCRdb has only the in-frame clones, and not every one. The sample includes 140,000 to 150,000 clones, almost 85% of them seen just once. Specimen: PBMCs or T cells enriched from blood (not recorded which). Receptors were obtained from a woman aged 45 to 65 with acute COVID-19.

This sequence joins TRBV5-4 and TRBJ2-2; D may be TRBD2 (6 bases). The V end was cut by 1 base, the J end by 4 bases, with 11 bases between. The CDR3 runs 15 residues. The germline CDR1 and CDR2 sequences are SGHNT and YYREEE (reference sequence). This CDR3 reads CASSLQLASTGELFF. Written as DNA, the CDR3 is TGTGCCAGCAGCTTGCAACTAGCAAGCACCGGGGAGCTGTTTTTT.

The chain couples TRBV3-1 (or the pseudogene TRBV3-2) to TRBJ1-2; 8 nucleotides agree with TRBD1. The V segment lost 6 bases and the J segment 2 bases; nucleotides outside the gene matches: 14. The CDR3 covers 17 residues. CDR1 LGHDT and CDR2 YNNKEL come from the germline V gene (reference sequence). The CDR3 loop reads CASSPRDRFRGNYGYTF. CDR3 nucleotides: TGTGCCAGCAGTCCCCGGGACAGGTTTAGGGGGAACTATGGCTACACCTTC.

The chain uses TRBV30 and TRBJ1-5, with TRBD1 matching over 8 bases. CDR1 and CDR2 (germline): GTSNPN, SVGIG (reference sequence). This CDR3 has 15 amino acids. V shed 0 bases and J 7 bases; nucleotides not matched to a gene: 8. For the CDR3, the DNA is TGTGCCTGGAGTGTAGGGTCAGGGGGCTCCCAGCCCCAGCATTTT. It encodes CAWSVGSGGSQPQHF.

The chain combines TRBV6-6 with TRBJ1-1; D gene unclear. V was clipped by 6 bases and J by 3 bases, with 11 bases between them. The germline V gene has CDR1 MNHNY and CDR2 SVGAGI (reference sequence). The CDR3 loop spans 13 amino acids. In DNA form, the CDR3 reads TGTGCCAGCAGACGCTCAGGTGACACTGAAGCTTTCTTT. Residues: CASRRSGDTEAFF.

This clone occurred a few times. The CDR3 sequence: CASSLAGPIGETQYF. The CDR3 region has the DNA TGTGCCAGCAGCTTAGCTGGGCCTATCGGAGAGACCCAGTACTTC. The gene calls are TRBV13 and TRBJ2-5; D call uncertain. V was trimmed by 1 base and J by 4 bases, leaving 13 bases between them. Germline V gene data show CDR1 as PRHDT and CDR2 as FYEKMQ (reference sequence). The CDR3 runs 15 residues.

This chain links TRBV5-4 with TRBJ1-3; D call uncertain. This CDR3 comprises 14 residues. The germline V gene encodes CDR1 SGHNT and CDR2 YYREEE (reference sequence). V was trimmed by 4 bases and J by 0 bases, leaving 8 bases between them. The CDR3 DNA reads as TGTGCCAGCAGCCTAAGCGGCTCTGGAAACACCATATATTTT. It codes for CASSLSGSGNTIYF.

Note on this clone: A junction boundary mismatches the germline segment, possibly from a read error. The genes are TRBV11-3 and TRBJ2-1, with 8 bases fitting TRBD2. Germline lookup yields CDR1 SGHNT and CDR2 YENEEA. The CDR3 runs to 13 residues. In nucleotides, the CDR3 is TGTGCCAGCAGCGGGGGGACTAGGAATGTGCAGTTCTTC. It encodes CASSGGTRNVQFF.

The genes are TRBV6-5 and TRBJ1-1; the D is unclear. Germline V gives CDR1 MNHEY, CDR2 SVGAGI. The CDR3 length is 14 residues. Trimming removed 8 bases at V and 10 bases at J, with 23 bases between. This chain's CDR3 is CASLFTLVSYRAFF. CDR3 coding DNA: TGTGCCAGCTTGTTTACCCTAGTCTCATATAGAGCTTTCTTT.